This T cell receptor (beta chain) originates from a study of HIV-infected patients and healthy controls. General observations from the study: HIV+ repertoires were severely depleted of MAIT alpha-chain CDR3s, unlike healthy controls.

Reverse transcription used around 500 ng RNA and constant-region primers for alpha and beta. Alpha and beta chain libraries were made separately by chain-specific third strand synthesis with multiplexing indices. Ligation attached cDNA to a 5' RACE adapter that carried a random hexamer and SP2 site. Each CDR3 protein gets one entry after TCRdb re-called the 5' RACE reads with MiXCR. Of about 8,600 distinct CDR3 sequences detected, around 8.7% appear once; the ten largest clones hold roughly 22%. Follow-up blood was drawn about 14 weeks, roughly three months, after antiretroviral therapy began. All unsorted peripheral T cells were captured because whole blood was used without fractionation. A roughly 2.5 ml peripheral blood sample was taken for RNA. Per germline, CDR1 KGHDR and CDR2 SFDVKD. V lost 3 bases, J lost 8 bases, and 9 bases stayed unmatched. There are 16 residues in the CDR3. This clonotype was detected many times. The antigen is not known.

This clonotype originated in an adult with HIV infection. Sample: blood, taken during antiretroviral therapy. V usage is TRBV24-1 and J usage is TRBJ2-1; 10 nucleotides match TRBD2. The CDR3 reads CATSDRQGLAPDEQFF. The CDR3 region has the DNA TGTGCCACCAGTGATAGGCAGGGACTAGCGCCCGATGAGCAGTTCTTC.